This TCR beta chain was sequenced during a study of blood T cells in healthy people across ages (dated by TCRdb to the mid-2010s). In terms of the full investigation: Template switching captured roughly one uniquely barcoded TCR beta cDNA molecule per two T cells in model experiments. For two donors (one aged 18 to 30 and one aged 80 or older), the study analyzed two additional independent replicas of 1 million unique cDNA reads from the same blood draw. The donors were divided into four age groups: young (average around 16 years), middle-aged (about 41), aged (about 62) and long-lived (nearly 85). Using deep sequencing normalized with unique cDNA molecular identifiers, the study measured how TCR beta repertoire diversity changes with age. The paper's findings and limits, for the study overall: Because donor CMV infection status was unknown, age-related changes in expanded clonotypes were potentially confounded. There was a strong correlation between observed TCR beta diversity and the percentage of naive T cells measured by flow cytometry. Compared with the aged group, the long-lived group had more naive CD4+ T cells, fewer expanded clones and increased TCR diversity, suggesting age selection. Because profiling used bulk unsorted PBMCs, naive and antigen-experienced compartments could not be compared conclusively. Observed TCR beta diversity per million T cells fell roughly linearly with age, and a significant reduction was already apparent by age roughly 41. Total diversity estimates from one million sequenced T cells were considered lower bounds and underestimates.

The germline V gene encodes CDR1 KGHDR and CDR2 SFDVKD. V and J are truncated by 0 bases and 4 bases respectively, leaving an intervening sequence of 12 bases. The CDR3 runs 16 amino acids, cysteine and phenylalanine included. Only the CDR3 portion is preserved as DNA: 48 bases, with reading frame beginning at the first base. To prepare the library, 5' RACE was applied. Sequencing was carried out with an Illumina HiSeq 2500. A second roughly 6 to 12 cycle PCR used a sample-barcoded 5' primer and a J-beta primer mix. A unique molecular identifier was introduced onto each TCR beta cDNA molecule by a template-switch 5' adaptor carrying 12 random nucleotides. Each sample yielded at least 3 million CDR3-containing paired-end reads. First-strand cDNA synthesis was performed from all RNA using the Mint cDNA synthesis kit, with priming by a TRBC-specific oligonucleotide. Following uracil-DNA glycosylase treatment, all cDNA underwent a first 18-cycle PCR with the universal primers M1SS and BC2_uni_R. The source study handled its data this way. For normalization, 1 million high-quality reads were randomly selected from each sample, with every read carrying a distinct molecular identifier. Reads sharing molecular identifiers were discarded rather than binned into consensus sequences. CDR3 identification, clonotype clustering and error correction used MiTCR with a Q25 quality threshold and the strictest error-elimination algorithm. Lower-bound total TCR beta diversity was estimated with a nonparametric unseen species model using Euler transformation. TCRdb reworked the public reads: Q25 trimming with fastp, MiXCR clone assembly, productive beta chains retained. Records with the same CDR3 protein are collapsed into one entry carrying the most frequent genes and DNA. What appears here as the V and J calls and clone size reflects TCRdb's work, not the paper's. The sample yields around 1,000,000 distinct CDR3 sequences; roughly 24% were counted once. The ten largest clones represent approximately 0.79% of the sample.

The roughly 37 donors, aged about 6 to 90 years, were systemically healthy Caucasian individuals from Russia. Each donor gave ten milliliters of peripheral blood, collected into EDTA-treated Vacutainer tubes. Ficoll-Paque density-gradient centrifugation was used to isolate PBMCs, with at least 6 million obtained per sample. Total RNA, at least 6 micrograms per sample, was extracted from PBMCs with Trizol reagent. For every donor, flow cytometry on a PBMC aliquot measured the percentage of naive CD45RAhigh/CD27high T cells. This clonotype has just a few counts. Its antigen has not been determined. The sample holds no much larger clone one base away, and base qualities are not on file. These records were also assigned to another study, of T cells of mothers and their children. As described in the second report: The donors were nine systemically healthy Caucasian individuals, made up of three mothers and their six children. cDNA synthesis consumed the entire amount of extracted RNA, loaded at approximately 1.6 ug RNA in each 15 ul reaction. In the second PCR, the M1S primer added sample barcodes and 2-4 random nucleotides. Over 8.5 million TCR beta CDR3 reads were obtained for each mother, and approximately 3.2 million reads were obtained for each child. Thymic selection shapes the output of TCR recombination in a similar way in related and unrelated pairs, and inherited differences have a minor effect. Related mother-child pairs always showed normalized repertoire overlap that was slightly higher than in unrelated mother-child pairs, though the difference was never significant. No persistent microchimeric T cell clones were found, with a detection sensitivity of 80 to 100 clones per million clonotypes. In the study, deep NGS was used to compare the TCR beta repertoires of mothers and children, and features distinguishing related mother-child pairs from unrelated individuals were sought. The mean age was about 40 +/- 4 years for the mothers and about 12 +/- 4 years for the children. After adapter ligation was performed with NEBNext reagents, the libraries were sequenced on an Illumina HiSeq 2000 with 100+100 nt paired-end reads. To prevent cross-contamination, the mother and child libraries were prepared a month apart and were sequenced in separate runs. Each donor had between about 500,000 and 2,300,000 distinct TCR beta clonotypes identified. Naive TCR beta clonotypes were estimated from low-frequency clonotypes matched to each donor's FACS-determined naive share, without sorting.

Sequenced: blood. Recombination joined TRBV24-1 with TRBJ2-1; TRBD1 is a weak D gene call, 6 bases matching. The sequence was obtained from a girl aged 2-10 years in good health. The nucleotides are TGTGCCACCAGTGATTTGAAGACAGGACCTTACAATGAGCAGTTCTTC. Translated, this gives CATSDLKTGPYNEQFF.